A single sample gave rise to the 15 T cell receptor beta chains below, sequenced in a study of T cell responses to AZD1222 COVID-19 vaccine. Some clones are missing from TCRdb's copy, which holds only in-frame ones; the method was immunoSEQ multiplex PCR. The repertoire holds some 86,000 clones, with roughly nine tenths as singletons. The material was peripheral blood, obtained 28 days after the second AZD1222 dose. The receptors were sampled from an adult who received the AZD1222 COVID-19 vaccine.

The chain carries TRBV5-1 and TRBJ1-6; no clear D gene. V was shortened by 1 base and J by 8 bases, with 7 bases between the two germline ends. Germline assignment: CDR1 SGHRS and CDR2 YFSETQ. CDR3 length: 13 amino acids. The DNA of the CDR3 is TGCGCCAGCAGCTTGAAGAGGGATTCACCCCTCCACTTT. This codes for CASSLKRDSPLHF.

The V and J genes are TRBV7-3 and TRBJ2-1; D perhaps matches TRBD2 (5 bases). Germline V CDR1 and CDR2: SGHTA, FQGTGA. CDR3 length equals 17 residues. The germline V and J ends were trimmed by 4 bases and 0 bases, with 16 bases remaining between them. The CDR3 protein is CASSSYGVGSSYNEQFF. The CDR3 region has the DNA TGTGCCAGCAGCTCGTATGGCGTGGGGAGCTCCTACAATGAGCAGTTCTTC. The variable domain in full, with the rest retrieved from reference TRBV7-3 and TRBJ2-1, is GAGVSQTPSNKVTEKGKYVELRCDPISGHTALYWYRQSLGQGPEFLIYFQGTGAADDSGLPNDRFFAVRPEGSVSTLKIQRTERGDSAVYLCASSSYGVGSSYNEQFFGPGTRLTVL.

The DNA for the CDR3 is TGTGCCAGCAGCCCGGGACAGGGTGCTTGGAACACTGAAGCTTTCTTT. Translated: CASSPGQGAWNTEAFF. The gene calls are TRBV6-2 or TRBV6-3 and TRBJ1-1; 9 bases match TRBD1. Germline CDR1 and CDR2: MNHEY and SVGEGT. The V and J ends lost 6 bases and 1 base, in that order; junction bases with no gene match: 9. The length of the CDR3 is 16 residues.

V is TRBV9 and J is TRBJ2-7; D gene uncertain. This CDR3 has 13 residues. The germline V gene encodes CDR1 SGDLS and CDR2 YYNGEE. The V end lost 3 bases, the J end lost 1 base, and 8 bases lay between the germline ends. The CDR3 region has the DNA TGTGCCAGCAGCGCCACTCCATCCTACGAGCAGTACTTC. As protein: CASSATPSYEQYF.

The chain is built from TRBV6-6 and TRBJ1-1; D not resolved. This CDR3 is built from 14 residues. Germline CDR1 and CDR2: MNHNY and SVGAGI (reference sequence). The V end lost 7 bases, the J end lost 3 bases, and 15 bases lay between the germline ends. The CDR3 region is CASIADITHTEAFF. The CDR3 coding sequence is TGTGCCAGCATAGCAGATATCACCCACACTGAAGCTTTCTTT.

This chain connects TRBV5-1 to TRBJ1-1; perhaps TRBD1 as D (5 bases). Germline values: CDR1 SGHRS, CDR2 YFSETQ. V was cut by 3 bases and J by 4 bases, with 13 bases left in between. The CDR3 has 14 amino acids. The CDR3 loop reads CASSSVAGGTEAFF. CDR3 in DNA: TGCGCCAGCAGCTCGGTAGCCGGGGGCACTGAAGCTTTCTTT.

The chain has TRBV6-5 and TRBJ1-1; TRBD1 matches at 8 bases. Germline V gives CDR1 MNHEY, CDR2 SVGAGI. There are 15 residues in the CDR3. Trimming removed 0 bases from V and 5 bases from J; junction bases left unmatched: 5. CDR3: CASSYSRQGKTEAFF. CDR3 DNA: TGTGCCAGCAGTTACTCGAGACAGGGGAAGACTGAAGCTTTCTTT.

The V and J genes are TRBV19 and TRBJ2-4; 7 positions agree with TRBD1. The CDR3 has 15 amino acids. CDR1 and CDR2 (germline): LNHDA, SQIVND (reference sequence). V shed 5 bases and J 3 bases; nucleotides not matched to a gene: 7. CDR3 in amino acids: CASSHRGFDKNIQYF. The CDR3 coding sequence is TGTGCCAGTAGTCACAGGGGATTTGACAAAAACATTCAGTACTTC.

The V call is TRBV9, the J call TRBJ2-2, with 13 bases matching TRBD2. Germline trimming cut 4 bases from V and 4 bases from J; bases unmatched to any gene: 4. The length of the CDR3 is 16 residues. CDR1 and CDR2 (germline): SGDLS, YYNGEE. For the CDR3, the DNA is TGTGCCAGCAGCTCCCGGACTAGCGGGGGCACCGGGGAGCTGTTTTTT. This translates into CASSSRTSGGTGELFF.

This rearrangement joins TRBV10-3 to TRBJ2-4; 7 bases align to TRBD1. V lost 0 bases to trimming and J lost 1 base; unmatched junction nucleotides: 6. There are 17 residues in the CDR3. Germline CDR1 reads ENHRY; CDR2 reads SYGVKD. CDR3 DNA: TGTGCCATCAGTGAGTCAGGGGGCACGGGGGCCAAAAACATTCAGTACTTC. Translated, it gives CAISESGGTGAKNIQYF.

This chain joins TRBV11-2 and TRBJ1-6; 7 nucleotides line up with TRBD1. The CDR3 consists of 14 residues. V lost 5 bases and J lost 9; bases outside the gene matches: 7. CDR1 SGHAT and CDR2 FQNNGV come from the germline V gene. CDR3 in DNA: TGTGCCAGCAGCAGAGACAGGGTTCGTTCACCCCTCCACTTT. Its protein product is CASSRDRVRSPLHF.

The chain is built from TRBV3-1 (or the pseudogene TRBV3-2) and TRBJ2-3, with 10 bases identical to TRBD1. CDR1 and CDR2 from the germline V gene are LGHDT and YNNKEL (reference sequence). The CDR3 contains 16 residues. The V segment lost 4 bases and the J segment 4 bases; nucleotides outside the gene matches: 8. The CDR3 sequence is CASSLPTGTGADTQYF. The CDR3 coding sequence is TGTGCCAGCAGCCTTCCGACCGGGACAGGGGCAGATACGCAGTATTTT.

The V call is TRBV9, the J call TRBJ1-2; D is undetermined. The CDR3 runs 14 residues. Trimming took 4 bases from V and 0 from J, leaving 10 bases between them. Germline V gives CDR1 SGDLS, CDR2 YYNGEE. This chain's CDR3 is CASSPGRANYGYTF. The DNA of the CDR3 is TGTGCCAGCAGCCCCGGGCGAGCTAACTATGGCTACACCTTC.

The chain joins TRBV4-1 to TRBJ1-2; the match to TRBD1 covers 11 bases. The CDR3 length is 16 residues. Germline CDR1 MGHRA, CDR2 YSYEKL. V lost 1 base and J lost 0; bases outside the gene matches: 1. The CDR3 sequence is CASSQGGQGANYGYTF. DNA of the CDR3: TGCGCCAGCAGCCAAGGGGGACAGGGGGCTAACTATGGCTACACCTTC.

V and J are TRBV7-3 and TRBJ1-3; D is unclear. Germline CDR1 SGHTA, CDR2 FQGTGA. V was cut by 8 bases and J by 0 bases, with 8 bases left in between. This CDR3 contains 13 residues. The CDR3 DNA is TGTGCCAGCCGAGGCTACTCTGGAAACACCATATATTTT. As protein: CASRGYSGNTIYF. Full variable domain (remainder filled in from reference TRBV7-3 and TRBJ1-3): GAGVSQTPSNKVTEKGKYVELRCDPISGHTALYWYRQSLGQGPEFLIYFQGTGAADDSGLPNDRFFAVRPEGSVSTLKIQRTERGDSAVYLCASRGYSGNTIYFGEGSWLTVV.